Listed below are T cell receptor beta chains from one sample, sequenced in a study of identical twins. From the 5' RACE reads, TCRdb called clonotypes with MiXCR, one entry per CDR3 protein. The table includes more than 400,000 distinct CDR3 sequences, 13% to 15% detected once. Another study also made use of these data, one on yellow fever vaccine responses in identical twins.

The sequenced material came from CD4+ T cells sorted from blood. These receptors were taken from a woman aged 18-29 years in good health. Each CDR3 is given with its conserved first and last residue. The D gene is left open where the match is weak. Clone size appears in some rows only: once, few, many, or a class for an expanded clone.

CDR3 protein: CASSTRRTSPFNEQFF
CDR3 DNA: TGTGCCAGCAGTACGCGTAGGACTAGCCCTTTCAATGAGCAGTTCTTC
clone size: few
V gene: TRBV28
D gene: TRBD2
J gene: TRBJ2-1

CDR3 protein: CASSLKRGPYEQYF
CDR3 DNA: TGTGCCAGCAGTTTGAAGCGGGGGCCCTACGAGCAGTACTTC
clone size: few
V gene: TRBV27
D gene: TRBD2
J gene: TRBJ2-7

CDR3 protein: CASSPTGTSGRNTIYF
CDR3 DNA: TGTGCCAGCAGCCCTACCGGGACAAGCGGACGAAACACCATATATTTT
clone size: .
V gene: TRBV11-3
D gene: .
J gene: TRBJ1-3

CDR3 protein: CASSWDQQETQYF
CDR3 DNA: TGTGCCAGCAGCTGGGACCAGCAAGAGACCCAGTACTTC
clone size: .
V gene: TRBV7-3
D gene: .
J gene: TRBJ2-5

CDR3 protein: CASSLEHFTGELFF
CDR3 DNA: TGTGCCAGCAGCTTAGAACACTTCACGGGGGAGCTGTTTTTT
clone size: .
V gene: TRBV7-6
D gene: .
J gene: TRBJ2-2

CDR3 protein: CSAREGITQPQHF
CDR3 DNA: TGCAGTGCTAGAGAAGGTATAACGCAGCCCCAGCATTTT
clone size: .
V gene: TRBV20-1
D gene: .
J gene: TRBJ1-5

CDR3 protein: CASSSGLAGGPFQETQYF
CDR3 DNA: TGTGCCAGCAGCTCCGGACTAGCGGGGGGGCCTTTCCAAGAGACCCAGTACTTC
clone size: many
V gene: TRBV3-1
D gene: TRBD2
J gene: TRBJ2-5

CDR3 protein: CSVERQVYGYTF
CDR3 DNA: TGCAGCGTTGAAAGGCAGGTCTATGGCTACACCTTC
clone size: .
V gene: TRBV29-1
D gene: .
J gene: TRBJ1-2

CDR3 protein: CASSQETSGSHPSTDTQYF
CDR3 DNA: TGTGCCAGCAGCCAAGAGACTAGCGGGAGCCATCCTAGCACAGATACGCAGTATTTT
clone size: .
V gene: TRBV14
D gene: TRBD2
J gene: TRBJ2-3

CDR3 protein: CSATPAGGAEVTDTQYF
CDR3 DNA: TGCAGTGCTACACCCGCCGGCGGGGCGGAAGTCACAGATACGCAGTATTTT
clone size: .
V gene: TRBV20-1
D gene: .
J gene: TRBJ2-3

CDR3 protein: CASSPPGWETQYF
CDR3 DNA: TGTGCCAGCAGCCCTCCCGGGTGGGAGACCCAGTACTTC
clone size: few
V gene: TRBV7-9
D gene: .
J gene: TRBJ2-5

CDR3 protein: CASVVYSGANVLTF
CDR3 DNA: TGTGCCAGCGTCGTTTACTCTGGGGCCAACGTCCTGACTTTC
clone size: few
V gene: TRBV2
D gene: .
J gene: TRBJ2-6

CDR3 protein: CASSQGQVSNQPQHF
CDR3 DNA: TGTGCCAGCAGCCAAGGCCAGGTTAGCAATCAGCCCCAGCATTTT
clone size: .
V gene: TRBV3-1
D gene: .
J gene: TRBJ1-5

CDR3 protein: CASSQDAAPRNEQFF
CDR3 DNA: TGTGCCAGCAGCCAAGATGCTGCTCCCCGCAATGAGCAGTTCTTC
clone size: few
V gene: TRBV7-9
D gene: .
J gene: TRBJ2-1

CDR3 protein: CASSIAPVDRAEQYF
CDR3 DNA: TGTGCCAGTAGTATAGCCCCCGTGGACAGGGCCGAGCAGTACTTC
clone size: .
V gene: TRBV19
D gene: TRBD1
J gene: TRBJ2-7

CDR3 protein: CSARDHSKETQYF
CDR3 DNA: TGCAGTGCTAGAGATCACAGCAAAGAGACCCAGTACTTC
clone size: .
V gene: TRBV20-1
D gene: .
J gene: TRBJ2-5

CDR3 protein: CASQKHGAGGRNEQFF
CDR3 DNA: TGCGCCAGCCAAAAACACGGAGCGGGAGGGAGGAATGAGCAGTTCTTC
clone size: .
V gene: TRBV5-1
D gene: TRBD2
J gene: TRBJ2-1